This T cell receptor beta chain was observed in a study of a mutant IDH1 vaccine in newly diagnosed glioma. In the study overall: In some groups vaccination began 4-6 weeks post-radiotherapy; others received it with temozolomide. Treated patients showed a male proportion of approximately 62%, a female proportion of around 40%, and a mean age of about 41 years.

Time point reported: week 23, last vaccination. Every vaccination contained 300 ug of the mutant IDH1 20-mer peptide and was paired with topical imiquimod. Whole-study findings and limits: Top-clonotype changes in peripheral T cells seemed unrelated to pseudoprogression.

Trimming took 2 bases from V and 2 from J, leaving 9 bases between them. Germline CDR1 and CDR2: SGHAT and FQNNGV. The CDR3 contains 14 residues. Clones were sequenced by immunoSEQ multiplex PCR, and TCRdb holds only the in-frame ones, with some missing. The profile shows almost 85,000 clones, approximately 85% of them singletons. On this clone itself: Its antigen remains unidentified.

The chain carries TRBV11-2 and TRBJ2-5; D possibly matches TRBD1 or TRBD2 (5 bases each). The receptor was derived from a man younger than 40 with glioma. Some clones in this sample may be carry-over from other donors' samples. The material sequenced was PBMCs, taken from a glioma patient whose treatment included an IDH1 peptide vaccine. This chain's CDR3 is CASSLTWGQETQYF. CDR3 nucleotides: TGTGCCAGCAGCTTAACGTGGGGGCAAGAGACCCAGTACTTC.